This T cell receptor (beta chain) originates from a study of shared clonotypes between healthy human individuals. Background on the study: CD4 naive cells filled three plates per donor, CD4 memory three, CD8 naive two and CD8 memory one.

This CDR3 is 15 amino acids long. Trimming removed 8 bases from V and 4 bases from J; junction bases left unmatched: 13. CDR1 and CDR2 (germline): KGHSH, LQKENI. This table comes from immunoSEQ multiplex PCR, and its TCRdb copy is limited to in-frame clones, with some not included. This sample has about 1 million clones, with roughly 70% found just once. Regarding this clone: Its antigen is unidentified.

Study-wide findings and caveats: Clonotype sharing across donors was expected to vary with sequencing depth. Larger estimated richness was generally seen in naive subsets than in memory subsets.

The clonotype originates from a man in his late teens or twenties in good health. Sequencing used memory CD4+ T cells sorted from blood. The subset was: CD45RA-negative fraction. The chain employs TRBV18 and TRBJ2-5; TRBD1 matches at 7 bases. The CDR3 reads CASHDRAGVGETQYF. The CDR3 coding sequence is TGTGCCAGCCACGACAGGGCAGGAGTTGGAGAGACCCAGTACTTC.